The 15 T cell receptor beta chains given below trace back to one sample, sequenced in a study of identical twins. One entry per CDR3 protein, called by TCRdb with MiXCR from the 5' RACE reads. The data show hundreds of thousands of distinct CDR3 sequences, roughly 8% seen once. These data also featured in a second study, about yellow fever vaccine responses in identical twins.

The sample taken for sequencing was PBMCs. The source of these receptors is a woman between 18 and 29 years old in good health.

Only a few counts were recorded for this clonotype. V usage is TRBV6-2 or TRBV6-3 and J usage is TRBJ2-4; 10 bases fit TRBD2. Germline V gene sequence: CDR1 MNHEY, CDR2 SVGEGT. V gave up 5 bases and J gave up 8 bases; unmatched junction bases: 12. The CDR3 contains 16 residues. The CDR3 DNA reads TGTGCCAGCAGTGCCGGGACTAGCGCCTATCGGGACATTCAGTACTTC. Translated: CASSAGTSAYRDIQYF.

This clonotype was observed a few times. The V gene is TRBV15, the J gene TRBJ2-2, with D tentatively TRBD1 (6 bases). The germline V gene encodes CDR1 LNHNV and CDR2 YYDKDF (reference sequence). V dropped 3 bases and J dropped 1 base, with 12 bases sitting between them. The CDR3 is 16 amino acids. DNA for the CDR3: TGTGCCACCAGCAGGGACAGTAGGATGAACACCGGGGAGCTGTTTTTT. It encodes CATSRDSRMNTGELFF.

This clonotype showed up just a few times. The rearrangement joins TRBV27 to TRBJ2-4; a possible D gene is TRBD2 (6 bases). Per the germline V gene, CDR1 is MNHEY and CDR2 is SMNVEV (reference sequence). The CDR3 totals 16 residues. Trimming pared 3 bases from V and 0 bases from J, leaving 12 bases between. The DNA of the CDR3 is TGTGCCAGCAGTTTCGGAGCCGGGAGAGCCAAAAACATTCAGTACTTC. Encoded protein: CASSFGAGRAKNIQYF.

This chain uses TRBV20-1 with TRBJ2-4, with no clear D. The V gene's germline CDR1 is DFQATT and CDR2 SNEGSKA (reference sequence). The CDR3 length is 10 residues. Trimming left V 4 bases short and J 9 bases short, with 7 bases between. CDR3 DNA sequence: TGCAGTGCTACCCAGAGCATTCAGTACTTC. Translated, it gives CSATQSIQYF.

This clonotype has a handful of counts. This chain connects TRBV28 to TRBJ2-7, with TRBD1 matching over 8 bases. Germline-derived CDR1 and CDR2 are MDHEN and SYDVKM. This CDR3 contains 19 residues. V shed 5 bases, J shed 2 bases, and the junction held 20 bases outside the gene matches. The CDR3, as DNA: TGTGCCAGCAGTCCGGACAGGGAAGGGGTACGGGGAGCGACCTACGAGCAGTACTTC. Amino acid sequence: CASSPDREGVRGATYEQYF.

This clonotype was detected many times. The CDR3 nucleotides read TGTGCCAGCAGCTTAGGGCTTACCCAAGAGACCCAGTACTTC. It codes for CASSLGLTQETQYF. The rearrangement links TRBV7-9 to TRBJ2-5; D not resolved. Germline V gene sequence: CDR1 SEHNR, CDR2 FQNEAQ (reference sequence). This CDR3 contains 14 residues. Trimming removed 1 base from V and 1 base from J, with 7 bases in between.

This clonotype occurred many times. V usage is TRBV7-8 and J usage is TRBJ2-1; D is undetermined. The CDR3 sequence is 11 residues long. With 1 base removed from V and 9 bases from J, the gap between germline ends came to 4 bases. The germline gives CDR1 SGHVS, CDR2 FQNEAQ. The CDR3 sequence is CASSLVSEQFF. For the CDR3, the DNA is TGTGCCAGCAGCTTAGTGAGTGAGCAGTTCTTC.

This clonotype was seen repeatedly, ten times or more. This chain connects TRBV11-2 to TRBJ2-1, with 9 positions matching TRBD2. The germline gives CDR1 SGHAT, CDR2 FQNNGV. V dropped 4 bases and J dropped 8; count of bases not matched to a gene: 9. This CDR3 spans 15 amino acids. Here the CDR3 DNA reads TGTGCCAGCAGCTCCTGGACTAGCGAGTTCTATGAGCAGTTCTTC. Protein product: CASSSWTSEFYEQFF.

This clonotype was recorded at least ten times. This sequence joins TRBV15 and TRBJ2-1; 14 positions match TRBD2. The CDR3 contains 17 residues. Germline trimming cut 0 bases from V and 3 bases from J; bases unmatched to any gene: 1. CDR1 is LNHNV and CDR2 is YYDKDF in the germline V gene (reference sequence). The DNA for the CDR3 is TGTGCCACCAGCAGAGAGGGACTAGCGGGAGACTACAATGAGCAGTTCTTC. Protein: CATSREGLAGDYNEQFF. Together with reference TRBV15 and TRBJ2-1, the CDR3 gives the full variable domain: DAMVIQNPRYQVTQFGKPVTLSCSQTLNHNVMYWYQQKSSQAPKLLFHYYDKDFNNEADTPDNFQSRRPNTSFCFLDIRSPGLGDTAMYLCATSREGLAGDYNEQFFGPGTRLTVL.

This chain links TRBV2 with TRBJ2-7, with TRBD1 matching over 7 bases. The germline V gene has CDR1 SNHLY and CDR2 FYNNEI. Trimming at V came to 11 bases and at J to 3 bases, leaving 10 bases not matched to a gene. This CDR3 comprises 13 residues. The chain's CDR3 is CASYPGGNYEQYF. The CDR3 DNA is TGTGCCTCCTACCCAGGGGGTAACTACGAGCAGTACTTC.

This clonotype came up a few times. The V gene is TRBV4-1, the J gene TRBJ2-1; D perhaps matches TRBD2 (7 bases). The CDR3 is 17 residues long. Trimming took off 0 bases at V and 6 bases at J, with 18 bases between the two ends. Germline V gives CDR1 MGHRA, CDR2 YSYEKL. The CDR3 region is CASSQEGGADLLNEQFF. CDR3 DNA sequence: TGCGCCAGCAGCCAAGAAGGGGGGGCGGACTTACTCAATGAGCAGTTCTTC.

The chain uses TRBV20-1 and TRBJ2-1; possibly TRBD2 for D (8 bases). The CDR3 totals 14 residues. Per germline, CDR1 DFQATT and CDR2 SNEGSKA (reference sequence). As DNA, the CDR3 is TGCAGCCCTCTCCGGACGGGAGGGGGCAGTGAGCAGTTCTTC. It codes for CSPLRTGGGSEQFF.

Only a few counts were recorded for this clonotype. This chain connects TRBV12-3 or TRBV12-4 to TRBJ1-4, with 8 positions matching TRBD1. V lost 7 bases, J lost 4 bases, and 14 bases stayed unmatched. The length of the CDR3 is 17 residues. In DNA, the CDR3 is TGTGCCAGCACCCCGGGACAGGCCTCTTGGGGTAATGAAAAACTGTTTTTT. Its protein is CASTPGQASWGNEKLFF.

This clonotype was counted a few times. The J gene is TRBJ1-5, the V gene TRBV6-1; D is possibly TRBD1 (6 bases). The CDR3 has 15 amino acids. The V end was cut by 1 base, the J end by 2 bases, with 9 bases between. Germline lookup yields CDR1 MNHNS and CDR2 SASEGT. The CDR3: CASSEGGARNQPQHF. As DNA, the CDR3 is TGTGCCAGCAGTGAAGGGGGGGCCCGCAATCAGCCCCAGCATTTT.

Many counts were recorded for this clonotype. The chain uses TRBV6-5 and TRBJ2-7; 9 bases are shared with TRBD1. The CDR3 runs 17 residues. Losses at the gene ends were 2 bases for V and 2 bases for J; bases not matched to a gene: 10. CDR1 and CDR2 from the germline V gene are MNHEY and SVGAGI. The CDR3 protein is CASSYAGNRDRAYEQYF. The CDR3 DNA follows: TGTGCCAGCAGTTACGCAGGAAACCGGGACAGGGCCTACGAGCAGTACTTC.